The entry that follows covers one T cell receptor (beta chain) sequence. The CDR3 runs to 14 residues. Losses at the gene ends were 4 bases for V and 2 bases for J; bases not matched to a gene: 3. Germline-derived CDR1 and CDR2 are MNHEY and SVGEGT. This record belongs to a study of blood T cell repertoires in COVID-19. Study at large: From the United States, Italy and Spain came samples of acute and convalescent COVID-19. Nucleic acid was either cDNA or gDNA, and it came from T cells, B-cell-depleted T cells, or PBMCs.

Repertoires were generated with immunoSEQ multiplex PCR, while TCRdb's copy carries only in-frame clones and drops some. This sample yields about 150,000 clones, of which around 83% are seen a single time; roughly 5.5% belongs to the top ten. V and J are TRBV6-2 or TRBV6-3 and TRBJ2-3; 7 bases fit TRBD1. The source material was PBMCs or T cells enriched from blood (not recorded which). The receptor was isolated from a woman in her forties or fifties who had been exposed to COVID-19. CDR3 DNA: TGTGCCAGCAGTTCCGGGACAGCCACAGATACGCAGTATTTT. It encodes CASSSGTATDTQYF.